Described below is a single TCR beta chain sequence and its context. Its cognate antigen has yet to be identified. There are no base qualities to consult, and no much larger clone falls within one base. Enrolling through a virtual design, the prospective study's participants ranged in age from roughly 18 to 100 years and lived across 20 to 30 United States geographic areas. In the prospective study, cohorts were assigned on the basis of participant-reported clinical history obtained from a screening survey and a study questionnaire. For ImmuneRACE Cohort 3, a participant was defined as recovered based on two consecutive negative NP/OP PCR tests, clearance by a healthcare professional, or resolution of symptoms. In the prospective study, whole blood, serum and a nasopharyngeal or oropharyngeal swab were collected from each participant by mobile phlebotomists. Prospective study participants could optionally give additional blood draws and questionnaires over an approximately 2-month period. Blood samples from the prospective study were shipped frozen or at room temperature prior to DNA extraction.

This entry is derived from a study of blood T cell repertoires in COVID-19 (dated by TCRdb to the early 2020s). Regarding the complete study: Samples from collaborators originated in the United States, Italy and Spain and spanned both the acute and convalescent phases of COVID-19. The material from the prospective study consisted of cDNA or gDNA derived from T cells, B-cell-depleted T cells, or PBMCs. The dataset comprised deeply sampled blood TCRbeta repertoires from subjects exposed to, actively infected with, or recovered from COVID-19. A freely available public database, intended as a resource for researchers studying the immune response to SARS-CoV-2, is where the repertoires were released. The samples were drawn from two sources: the first 160 participants of the ongoing ImmuneRACE study, and 1,254 subjects contributed by 6 global collaborators. Nearly every sample came with metadata listing a de-identified subject ID, COVID-19 status, age in years and sex. Where available, HLA class I and class II types were obtained from metadata supplied by the sample provider rather than from assay-based typing.

V is cut by 4 bases and J by 0 bases, and the space between the germline ends is 8 bases. The CDR3, cysteine through phenylalanine, is 15 amino acids long. CDR3 DNA only is kept here, 45 bases in frame from base 1. CDR1 and CDR2, looked up from the germline V gene, are SGHRS and YFSETQ. TCRbeta CDR3 regions were amplified from genomic DNA using the immunoSEQ Assay, a bias-controlled multiplex PCR. As for how the authors treated the data: The number of nucleated cells in each sample was estimated from the amplification of reference gene primers within the assay. To quantify the absolute abundance of each unique TCRbeta CDR3 rearrangement, sequence reads were collapsed and filtered. Productive Simpson clonality was computed per sample as the square root of Simpson's diversity index over productive rearrangements. In its TCRdb copy, this immuneACCESS table keeps in-frame sequences only and misses some clones. Where compared with another copy, unresolved V genes explain less than half of these, and the others have no known cause. The V and J calls and the clone size are those of that table, but D and trimming were determined from the DNA. In all, the sample holds approximately 150,000 clones, and under 90% of those were seen once. The top ten clones comprise 15% to 20% of the sample.

What the authors observed across the whole study: Clinical and demographic metadata were provided uncurated, with the amount varying by source and participant.

Sequences were obtained from PBMCs or T cells enriched from blood (not recorded which). The sequence was obtained from a man in his fifties or sixties who had recovered from COVID-19. The rearrangement joined TRBV5-1 to TRBJ1-6, with no reliable assignment of the D segment. The CDR3 amino acid sequence is: CASSGGSSYNSPLHF. The DNA sequence is as follows: TGCGCCAGCAGCGGCGGGAGCTCCTATAATTCACCCCTCCACTTT.